This is a list of T cell receptor beta chains from one sample in a study of chemoradiotherapy in HPV16-positive cancers. Sequencing used immunoSEQ multiplex PCR; TCRdb keeps in-frame clones, though not all of them. In the table there are about 17,000 clones, 90% of which are singletons. The sequences come from blood, collected from a patient who underwent chemoradiotherapy. Receptor source: a human donor with HPV-associated anogenital cancer. CDR3s include the opening cysteine and the closing phenylalanine or tryptophan. The D gene is left open where the match is weak. Size is stated for part of the rows, as once, few or many counts, or as a class when the clone is expanded.

d_gene: -
abundance: -
j_gene: TRBJ1-1
v_gene: TRBV5-1
CDR3nt: TGCGCCAGCAGCTTGGTCCCGAACACTGAAGCTTTCTTT
CDR3aa: CASSLVPNTEAFF

d_gene: TRBD1
abundance: -
j_gene: TRBJ2-3
v_gene: TRBV9
CDR3nt: TGTGCCAGCAGCGTAGCAAGGACAGGGAGTTTAGATACGCAGTATTTT
CDR3aa: CASSVARTGSLDTQYF

d_gene: TRBD2
abundance: -
j_gene: TRBJ2-2
v_gene: TRBV9
CDR3nt: TGTGCCAGCAGCGTAGCCCTAGCGGGGGCCAACACCGGGGAGCTGTTTTTT
CDR3aa: CASSVALAGANTGELFF

d_gene: TRBD2
abundance: -
j_gene: TRBJ2-4
v_gene: TRBV7-9
CDR3nt: TGTGCCAGCAGCTTACCTATCTTAGCGGGGCCGTCGTACATTCAGTACTTC
CDR3aa: CASSLPILAGPSYIQYF

d_gene: TRBD2
abundance: -
j_gene: TRBJ2-5
v_gene: TRBV6-5
CDR3nt: TGTGCCAGCAGTCTTACACTAGCGGACCAAGAGACCCAGTACTTC
CDR3aa: CASSLTLADQETQYF

d_gene: -
abundance: -
j_gene: TRBJ1-5
v_gene: TRBV7-9
CDR3nt: TGTGCCAGCAGCTTAGACGGGGTGGTGCAGCCCCAGCATTTT
CDR3aa: CASSLDGVVQPQHF

d_gene: TRBD2
abundance: -
j_gene: TRBJ2-2
v_gene: TRBV4-2
CDR3nt: TGTGCCAGCAGCCACTTAGGACTAGCGGGGGATTATACCGGGGAGCTGTTTTTT
CDR3aa: CASSHLGLAGDYTGELFF

d_gene: TRBD2
abundance: -
j_gene: TRBJ2-5
v_gene: TRBV5-1
CDR3nt: TGCGCCAGCAGCCAACTTCTAGCGGGGGGCCAAGAGACCCAGTACTTC
CDR3aa: CASSQLLAGGQETQYF

d_gene: -
abundance: once
j_gene: TRBJ1-1
v_gene: TRBV19
CDR3nt: TGTGCCAGTAGTACCCTTGAATTCCCCTTAACTGAAGCTTTCTTT
CDR3aa: CASSTLEFPLTEAFF

d_gene: -
abundance: -
j_gene: TRBJ2-5
v_gene: TRBV5-1
CDR3nt: TGCGCCAGCAGCTTGTTTCAGCCCACTCAAGAGACCCAGTACTTC
CDR3aa: CASSLFQPTQETQYF

d_gene: -
abundance: -
j_gene: TRBJ1-1
v_gene: TRBV10-3
CDR3nt: TGTGCCATCAGTGGGACTGTAGAGGACACTGAAGCTTTCTTT
CDR3aa: CAISGTVEDTEAFF

d_gene: TRBD2
abundance: -
j_gene: TRBJ2-3
v_gene: TRBV19
CDR3nt: TGTGCCAGTAGTCAGGGGGCTAGCGGGGGGTTCACAGATACGCAGTATTTT
CDR3aa: CASSQGASGGFTDTQYF

d_gene: TRBD1
abundance: -
j_gene: TRBJ1-5
v_gene: TRBV23-1
CDR3nt: TGCGCCAGCAGTCCTAAAGGGACAGGAACCAAACAGCCCCAGCATTTT
CDR3aa: CASSPKGTGTKQPQHF

d_gene: TRBD1
abundance: -
j_gene: TRBJ2-1
v_gene: TRBV4-1
CDR3nt: TGCGCCAGCAGCCAAGTAGACAGGGATGGTGAGCAGTTCTTC
CDR3aa: CASSQVDRDGEQFF

d_gene: -
abundance: -
j_gene: TRBJ1-2
v_gene: TRBV14
CDR3nt: TGTGCCAGCAGCCAAGGGGGTGGCTACACCTTC
CDR3aa: CASSQGGGYTF

d_gene: TRBD2
abundance: -
j_gene: TRBJ2-3
v_gene: TRBV6-6
CDR3nt: TGTGCCAGCCTCGGGGGGGGGACAGATACGCAGTATTTT
CDR3aa: CASLGGGTDTQYF

d_gene: TRBD2
abundance: -
j_gene: TRBJ2-3
v_gene: TRBV5-1
CDR3nt: TGCGCCAGCAGCTTGGGAAGCGGGGGGGGATTCACAGATACGCAGTATTTT
CDR3aa: CASSLGSGGGFTDTQYF

d_gene: -
abundance: once
j_gene: TRBJ1-2
v_gene: TRBV6-6
CDR3nt: TGTGCCAGCAACGAGGGGATGGATGGCTACACCTTC
CDR3aa: CASNEGMDGYTF

d_gene: -
abundance: -
j_gene: TRBJ1-2
v_gene: TRBV19
CDR3nt: TGTGCCAGTAGTTCCCAAGACAGTCTCTATGGCTACACCTTC
CDR3aa: CASSSQDSLYGYTF

d_gene: -
abundance: once
j_gene: TRBJ1-5
v_gene: TRBV7-2
CDR3nt: TGTGCCAGCAGCCCGGACAGTAACCAGCCCCAGCATTTT
CDR3aa: CASSPDSNQPQHF

d_gene: -
abundance: few
j_gene: TRBJ1-2
v_gene: TRBV14
CDR3nt: TGTGCCAGCAGCCAAGTCGGCCACTATGGCTACACCTTC
CDR3aa: CASSQVGHYGYTF

d_gene: -
abundance: -
j_gene: TRBJ1-1
v_gene: TRBV10-3
CDR3nt: TGTGCCACCTTTGGTACTGAAGCTTTCTTT
CDR3aa: CATFGTEAFF

d_gene: TRBD1
abundance: -
j_gene: TRBJ2-7
v_gene: TRBV9
CDR3nt: TGTGCCAGCAGCGTAGGACAGGGTGGGTACGAGCAGTACTTC
CDR3aa: CASSVGQGGYEQYF

d_gene: -
abundance: -
j_gene: TRBJ2-7
v_gene: TRBV6-1
CDR3nt: TGTGCCAGCAACCCAGGATACTCCTACGAGCAGTACTTC
CDR3aa: CASNPGYSYEQYF

d_gene: TRBD1
abundance: once
j_gene: TRBJ2-3
v_gene: TRBV9
CDR3nt: TGTGCCAGCAGCGTTGGGGGACAGGGAATAGCTGGCACAGATACGCAGTATTTT
CDR3aa: CASSVGGQGIAGTDTQYF

d_gene: TRBD1
abundance: -
j_gene: TRBJ2-3
v_gene: TRBV5-1
CDR3nt: TGCGCCAGCAGCTTGCAGGGGGCGATGTCAGATACGCAGTATTTT
CDR3aa: CASSLQGAMSDTQYF

d_gene: TRBD1
abundance: once
j_gene: TRBJ1-5
v_gene: TRBV30
CDR3nt: TGTGCCTGGAGCGCAGGACAGGGAGGGCAGCCCCAGCATTTT
CDR3aa: CAWSAGQGGQPQHF

d_gene: TRBD2
abundance: -
j_gene: TRBJ2-1
v_gene: TRBV6-4
CDR3nt: TGTGCCAGCAGTGAAGCGGGGGGCTACAATGAGCAGTTCTTC
CDR3aa: CASSEAGGYNEQFF

d_gene: TRBD2
abundance: -
j_gene: TRBJ2-5
v_gene: TRBV5-6
CDR3nt: TGTGCCAGCAGCTTAGGACTAGCGGGGGGAGAGACCCAGTACTTC
CDR3aa: CASSLGLAGGETQYF

d_gene: -
abundance: -
j_gene: TRBJ1-1
v_gene: TRBV11-2
CDR3nt: TGTGCCAGCAGCTTCACAGGGCCGCGGAACACTGAAGCTTTCTTT
CDR3aa: CASSFTGPRNTEAFF

d_gene: -
abundance: -
j_gene: TRBJ2-3
v_gene: TRBV7-2
CDR3nt: TGTGCCAGCAGCTTATGGGCTAGCTCCGGGGATACGCAGTATTTT
CDR3aa: CASSLWASSGDTQYF

d_gene: -
abundance: -
j_gene: TRBJ2-5
v_gene: TRBV5-4
CDR3nt: TGTGCCAGCAGCTTGAAGGGACCCAGCCAAGAGACCCAGTACTTC
CDR3aa: CASSLKGPSQETQYF

d_gene: TRBD1
abundance: -
j_gene: TRBJ2-7
v_gene: TRBV6-1
CDR3nt: TGTGCCAGCAACCGGGACAGCTCCTACGAGCAGTACTTC
CDR3aa: CASNRDSSYEQYF

d_gene: -
abundance: -
j_gene: TRBJ2-5
v_gene: TRBV6-5
CDR3nt: TGTGCCAGCACCCCAAGGGGGGCTGTGACCCAGTACTTC
CDR3aa: CASTPRGAVTQYF

d_gene: -
abundance: -
j_gene: TRBJ1-4
v_gene: TRBV11-2
CDR3nt: TGTGCCAGCAGCCCAGGGTTGGTCACTAATGAAAAACTGTTTTTT
CDR3aa: CASSPGLVTNEKLFF

d_gene: -
abundance: -
j_gene: TRBJ2-2
v_gene: TRBV5-1
CDR3nt: TGCGCCAGCAGCTTGGAGGCGGGGGCCCCCAACACCGGGGAGCTGTTTTTT
CDR3aa: CASSLEAGAPNTGELFF

d_gene: -
abundance: -
j_gene: TRBJ1-2
v_gene: TRBV7-2
CDR3nt: TGTGCCAGCAGCTTAGCGCAGGGTACCCAGTATGGCTACACCTTC
CDR3aa: CASSLAQGTQYGYTF

d_gene: TRBD2
abundance: -
j_gene: TRBJ2-2
v_gene: TRBV5-1
CDR3nt: TGCGCCAGCAGCTTTAACGGGGGGACCACCGGGGAGCTGTTTTTT
CDR3aa: CASSFNGGTTGELFF

d_gene: -
abundance: -
j_gene: TRBJ2-1
v_gene: TRBV5-1
CDR3nt: TGCGCCAGCAGCTTGAGCAGTTACAATGAGCAGTTCTTC
CDR3aa: CASSLSSYNEQFF

d_gene: -
abundance: -
j_gene: TRBJ1-2
v_gene: TRBV5-6
CDR3nt: TGTGCCAGCAGCTCGGGAGCCTATGGCTACACCTTC
CDR3aa: CASSSGAYGYTF

d_gene: -
abundance: -
j_gene: TRBJ1-1
v_gene: TRBV7-9
CDR3nt: TGTGCCAGCAGCCCGATGGTCGGGCAGGGAGGCACTGAAGCTTTCTTT
CDR3aa: CASSPMVGQGGTEAFF

d_gene: -
abundance: few
j_gene: TRBJ1-2
v_gene: TRBV5-1
CDR3nt: TGCGCCAGCAGCTTGGACGGGGGCTCTTACTTC
CDR3aa: CASSLDGGSYF

d_gene: -
abundance: -
j_gene: TRBJ2-1
v_gene: TRBV13
CDR3nt: TGTGCCAGCAGCTTAGGCAGTTCAGACAATGAGCAGTTCTTC
CDR3aa: CASSLGSSDNEQFF

d_gene: -
abundance: -
j_gene: TRBJ1-6
v_gene: TRBV13
CDR3nt: TGTGCCAGCAGCCCCCGGACAGAACTCAATTCACCCCTCCACTTT
CDR3aa: CASSPRTELNSPLHF

d_gene: -
abundance: -
j_gene: TRBJ1-2
v_gene: TRBV27
CDR3nt: TGTGCCAGCAGTTTATCGGGCCCAGCGGGCTACACCTTC
CDR3aa: CASSLSGPAGYTF

d_gene: -
abundance: -
j_gene: TRBJ2-3
v_gene: TRBV10-2
CDR3nt: TGCGCCAGCAGAGACCGTGGTACGCAGTATTTT
CDR3aa: CASRDRGTQYF